Sequencing of this T cell receptor beta chain was carried out in a study of T cells after yellow fever vaccination. TCRdb ran MiXCR on the 5' RACE reads and lists one entry per CDR3 protein. Of 250,000 to 300,000 distinct CDR3 sequences listed, around 5.2% were seen once; the top ten hold around 3.5%. Germline CDR1 is LGHNA and CDR2 is YSLEER. The V end was cut by 0 bases, the J end by 0 bases, with 9 bases between. The CDR3 loop spans 16 amino acids. The receptor was isolated from a man between 18 and 35 years old who received the YFV17D yellow fever vaccine. The chain uses TRBV4-3 and TRBJ2-1; D ambiguous. Sample: CD4+ T cells sorted from PBMCs, taken on the day of the yellow fever booster vaccination. CDR3 in amino acids: CASSQDRLNSYNEQFF. CDR3 nucleotides: TGCGCCAGCAGCCAAGATAGACTGAACTCCTACAATGAGCAGTTCTTC.